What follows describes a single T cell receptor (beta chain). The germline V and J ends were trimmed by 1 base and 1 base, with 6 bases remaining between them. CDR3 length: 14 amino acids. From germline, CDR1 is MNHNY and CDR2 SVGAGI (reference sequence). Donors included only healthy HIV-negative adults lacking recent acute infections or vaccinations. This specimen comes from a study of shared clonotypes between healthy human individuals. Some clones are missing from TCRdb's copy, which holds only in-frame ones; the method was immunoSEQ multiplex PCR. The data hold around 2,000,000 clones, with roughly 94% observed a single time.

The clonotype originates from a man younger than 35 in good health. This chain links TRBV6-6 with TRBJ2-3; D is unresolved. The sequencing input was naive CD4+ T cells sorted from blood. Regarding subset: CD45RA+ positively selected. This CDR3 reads CASSYFVGTDTQYF. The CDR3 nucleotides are TGTGCCAGCAGTTACTTTGTGGGCACAGATACGCAGTATTTT.